This passage covers 10 T cell receptor beta chains from one sample sequenced in a study of T cell responses to AZD1222 COVID-19 vaccine. Here immunoSEQ multiplex PCR was the method, and the copy in TCRdb shows in-frame clones only, minus some. The sample carries about 180,000 clones, about 91% recorded once. The specimen was peripheral blood, collected on day 0 of AZD1222 vaccination. The receptor source for this set is an adult in good health.

V is TRBV13 and J is TRBJ2-1; the match to TRBD2 covers 11 bases. This CDR3 contains 18 residues. J gave up 1 base and V 2 bases, and 7 bases lay outside the gene matches. Germline V gives CDR1 PRHDT, CDR2 FYEKMQ (reference sequence). CDR3 nucleotides: TGTGCCAGCAGCTTATTTAGCGGGGGGGCACCGTCCTACAATGAGCAGTTCTTC. The encoded protein is CASSLFSGGAPSYNEQFF.

The chain joins TRBV11-2 to TRBJ2-2; D gene unclear. In germline, CDR1 is SGHAT, CDR2 FQNNGV. The CDR3 covers 15 residues. The V and J ends lost 3 bases and 4 bases respectively, with 12 bases between them. The CDR3 sequence: CASSFRQFSTGELFF. CDR3 nucleotides: TGTGCCAGCAGCTTTAGGCAGTTTTCCACCGGGGAGCTGTTTTTT.

The chain joins TRBV14 to TRBJ2-7; D not resolved. The ends were cut back, 4 bases at V and 7 bases at J, with 11 bases in the middle. The CDR3 runs 12 residues. Germline CDR1 reads SGHDN; CDR2 reads FVKESK. CDR3 sequence (DNA): TGTGCCAGCAGCCGATCTCCGGGTGAGCAGTACTTC. It is translated as CASSRSPGEQYF. Supplemented by reference TRBV14 and TRBJ2-7, the full variable domain reads EAGVTQFPSHSVIEKGQTVTLRCDPISGHDNLYWYRRVMGKEIKFLLHFVKESKQDESGMPNNRFLAERTGGTYSTLKVQPAELEDSGVYFCASSRSPGEQYFGPGTRLTVT.

This clone occurred a few times. The chain joins TRBV7-9 to TRBJ1-2; D is undetermined. The CDR3 is 16 residues long. Germline V gene lookup returns CDR1 SEHNR and CDR2 FQNEAQ (reference sequence). Trimming took 5 bases from V and 1 from J, leaving 17 bases between them. The CDR3 DNA follows: TGTGCCAGCAGCCCCTCGGTGGCAATCGATAACTATGGCTACACCTTC. Amino acid sequence: CASSPSVAIDNYGYTF.

This clone was seen only once. The gene calls are TRBV7-2 and TRBJ2-5; D perhaps matches TRBD1 (6 bases). CDR3 size: 12 residues. Germline V gene lookup returns CDR1 SGHTA and CDR2 FQGNSA. Deletions cut 6 bases from V and 6 bases from J, with 11 bases between. CDR3 coding DNA: TGTGCCAGCAGGCAGGGGTGGAAGACCCAGTACTTC. Amino acid sequence: CASRQGWKTQYF.

The chain employs TRBV6-5 and TRBJ2-7; TRBD1 is a possible D gene (6 bases). Trimming cost V 6 bases and J 2 bases, with 17 bases left between them. The germline gives CDR1 MNHEY, CDR2 SVGAGI. This CDR3 spans 15 amino acids. The CDR3 spells CASRDQGFSTYEQYF. The CDR3 DNA reads TGTGCCAGCAGGGATCAGGGGTTCTCAACCTACGAGCAGTACTTC.

This chain links TRBV14 with TRBJ2-3, with D perhaps TRBD1 or TRBD2 (5 bases each). The CDR3 runs 16 residues. Between the trimmed V and J ends, which lost 4 bases and 4 bases, there was a span of 18 bases. Germline loops: CDR1 SGHDN, CDR2 FVKESK. CDR3 DNA: TGTGCCAGCAGCCGAAGGGACCGCTTAGGAGCAGATACGCAGTATTTT. This sequence encodes CASSRRDRLGADTQYF.

The chain combines TRBV10-3 with TRBJ2-5, with TRBD2 as a possible D gene (7 bases). This CDR3 has 14 amino acids. CDR1 and CDR2 from the germline V gene are ENHRY and SYGVKD. Trimming took 8 bases from V and 3 from J, leaving 16 bases between them. The CDR3 region has the DNA TGTGCCATCTCGCCCGGGGGGCTTAAAGAGACCCAGTACTTC. The encoded protein is CAISPGGLKETQYF.

J is TRBJ2-7 and V is TRBV5-1; TRBD1 agrees at 7 bases. J lost 0 bases, V lost 4 bases, and 4 bases had no gene match. The CDR3 totals 14 residues. Germline V gene sequence: CDR1 SGHRS, CDR2 YFSETQ. CDR3 in DNA: TGCGCCAGCAGCATTGGACAGGTCTCCTACGAGCAGTACTTC. Encoded protein: CASSIGQVSYEQYF.

The chain employs TRBV18 and TRBJ1-1; D gene unclear. V was shortened by 0 bases and J by 1 base, with 6 bases between the two germline ends. This CDR3 contains 14 residues. Germline-derived CDR1 and CDR2 are KGHSH and LQKENI. CDR3 protein: CASSPPSRNTEAFF. In DNA form, the CDR3 reads TGTGCCAGCTCACCACCGTCAAGGAACACTGAAGCTTTCTTT.